This T cell receptor (beta chain) appears in the sequencing data of a study of T-cell memory formation after mild COVID-19. Whole-study findings and limits: Detection of some responders pre-infection suggested pre-existing cross-reactive memory T cells participated.

TCRdb re-derived calls from the 5' RACE reads in MiXCR, one entry per CDR3 protein. Among about 39,000 distinct CDR3 sequences listed, about 6% were seen once. This clonotype has ten or more counts. The target antigen is unknown. The germline V gene has CDR1 SGHTA and CDR2 FQGNSA. The CDR3 runs to 14 residues. Trimming stripped 3 bases from V and 6 bases from J, with 12 bases between. Sequenced: PBMCs or a T cell subset sorted from them (not recorded which). This receptor was obtained from an adult who had mild COVID-19 (a few samples of this study predate the infection). Cell type and time point are not known. J is TRBJ2-1 and V is TRBV7-2; a weak D match, TRBD2 (6 bases). CDR3 in DNA: TGTGCCAGCAGCTTCATAGGACTATCCAATGAGCAGTTCTTC. Residues: CASSFIGLSNEQFF.